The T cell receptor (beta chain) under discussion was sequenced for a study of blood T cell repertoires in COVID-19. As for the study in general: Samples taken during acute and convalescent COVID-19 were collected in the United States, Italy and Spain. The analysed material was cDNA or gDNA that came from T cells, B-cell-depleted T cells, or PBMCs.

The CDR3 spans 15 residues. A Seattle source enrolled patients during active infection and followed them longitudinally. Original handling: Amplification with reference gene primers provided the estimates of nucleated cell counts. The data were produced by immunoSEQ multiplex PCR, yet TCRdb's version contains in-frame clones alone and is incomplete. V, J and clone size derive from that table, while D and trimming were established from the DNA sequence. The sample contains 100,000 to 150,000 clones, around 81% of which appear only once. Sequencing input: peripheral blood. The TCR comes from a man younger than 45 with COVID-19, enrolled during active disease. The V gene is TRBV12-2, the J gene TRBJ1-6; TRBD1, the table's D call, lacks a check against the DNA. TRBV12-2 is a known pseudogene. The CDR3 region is CASLRVGSYNSPLHF. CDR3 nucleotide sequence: TGTGCAAGCCTCAGGGTGGGCTCCTATAATTCACCCCTCCACTTT.